The sequence of this TCR beta chain was determined in a study of cytomegalovirus exposure and HLA in healthy donors (dated by TCRdb to about 2017). About the study as a whole: According to an earlier analysis of 587 of the donors, some 180 million T cells yielded roughly 100 million unique TCR beta sequences and 276 Gb of sequence data. An early release covering 500 to 750 HLA-typed donors comprised approximately 300 gigabases of sequencing data and around 86 million unique TCR sequences. Of the 300 to 500 genotyped donors, less than 90% were placed in the genetic ancestry cluster associated with self-reported Caucasian donors. The study aimed to test whether cataloging public T cell receptors could reveal signatures of past pathogen exposure. The T cell repertoires of several hundred subjects were profiled by immunosequencing and related to cytomegalovirus serostatus. In addition to the first cohort of 650 to 800 subjects, a separate validation cohort of 100 to 150 different subjects was used. To predict cytomegalovirus infection status, the study brought together high-throughput TCR immunosequencing, statistical association of individual TCRs with disease status, and machine learning. A later analysis re-analyzed previously published TCR beta repertoires from 666 donors and added high-resolution HLA genotyping to study TCR occurrence patterns. The later analysis used no new phenotypic data to find candidate immune exposures, relying instead on TCR beta sequences and their occurrence across donors. To decide whether each TCR beta V gene segment behaved as functional or pseudogenic, an earlier analysis of approximately 600 of the donors relied on high-throughput TCR beta sequencing. Alongside the repertoire data, information on donor age, sex, ethnicity and CMV serostatus was compiled. A later genetic analysis used genome-wide SNP genotypes for about 55% of the 666 donors, treating that subset as a discovery cohort. All discovery cohort repertoires had been generated using a single sequencing platform. HLA typing covered class I and class II loci at four-digit resolution. Typing coverage differed by locus: A, B, C, DRB1 and DQB1 were typed in roughly 629-630 donors, DQA1 in approximately 520, DPA1 in 600 to 610, and DPB1 in 450 to 480. Four to six DR-DQ haplotypes were handled as single units for association and clustering, since linkage in the cohort was strong. Across 398 genotyped donors of the cohort, an average of approximately 240,000 unique TCR beta nucleotide sequences per donor were sequenced, and roughly 17% of those sequences were non-productive.

The cohort comprised 670 or so healthy bone marrow donors. All cohort members were sampled while nominally healthy, although unrecorded immune exposures were likely present. The donor tested CMV seropositive and was one of the 289 seropositive cohort members. Every donor gave a peripheral blood sample, and the peripheral blood mononuclear cells from that sample were used for TCR beta sequencing. The Qiagen DNeasy Blood Extraction Kit was used to extract genomic DNA from the blood cell samples. What the authors observed across the whole study: In a later analysis, HLA-associated TCR beta chains were found to be more clonally expanded and to have lower generation probabilities than equally common non-associated chains. Correlated functional status among segregating V segments might reflect linkage disequilibrium, but an unknown experimental factor could not be ruled out. A further reported finding was that TCR beta sequences accurately predicted the HLA-A and HLA-B alleles for most subjects in the first cohort. Because counts were too low, roughly 17 rarely observed V segments, including chromosome 9 orphons, were left out of the earlier analysis of a few hundred of the donors. The presence/absence analyses assumed that sequencing depth was roughly uniform across donors, and that assumption may not be true. Cytomegalovirus status was reported to be diagnosed by the classifier with high specificity and sensitivity in both the original and validation cohorts. In a later analysis, the rate of TCR association differed among HLA loci, with DRB1 alleles having the most associated TCRs and HLA-C alleles having the fewest. In a later analysis, some 18,000 TCR beta sequences were associated with specific HLA alleles at a false discovery rate of 0.05. HLA typing was unavailable for some donors at each locus, so association tests used only the typed subset. Immune exposure information for the cohort was limited to CMV serostatus. Strong co-occurrence of HLA alleles, especially DR and DQ, made assigning TCR associations to individual alleles difficult. V-gene and J-gene trimming of TCR beta chains was associated with a missense DCLRE1C variant in a later genetic analysis, and the association was replicated in an independent cohort. Because the 87-base-pair reads could not distinguish some IMGT-functional V segments, including TRBV6-2 and TRBV6-3, those segments were excluded. According to a later analysis, most CMV-associated TCR beta chains appeared to be HLA-restricted, and the HLA associations seemed to be driven largely by CMV exposure. In a later analysis, several top co-occurrence clusters were reported to appear linked to parvovirus B19, influenza, CMV and Epstein-Barr virus. In vitro tests confirmed that three of the cytomegalovirus-associated TCR beta chains recognize cytomegalovirus antigens. Most TCR sequences were seen in very few donors, while some public TCRs were found in many individuals. Compared with the approximately 700-donor mean, donors in an Asian-associated ancestry cluster had fewer N-insertions in productive TCRs, according to a later genetic analysis. An earlier analysis of several hundred of the donors showed that most TCR beta V segments appeared in productive rearrangements either about 90% or about 30% of the time, which broadly matched IMGT annotations. The study listed 150 to 200 TCR beta chains as associated with cytomegalovirus. A group of highly shared sequence variants was considered likely to be a technical artifact of the sequencing pipeline. It was suggested by the authors that the approach could potentially be generalized to other disease states and immunological phenotypes. Only TCR beta chains were sequenced in this cohort, and the absence of alpha or paired-chain data limited detectable features.

A remark on this clone: Its antigen specificity is not known. No base-level quality is on record; no much larger clone is a single base apart.

The library was prepared using the immunoSEQ multiplex PCR assay. For the multiplex PCR, a mixture combining 60 forward primers for TCR Vbeta segments and 13 reverse primers for TCR Jbeta segments was used. A multiplex PCR assay on genomic DNA amplified the CDR3 region of rearranged TCR beta genes. The amplified TCR beta libraries were sequenced on the Illumina HiSeq System as 87-base-pair reads. For the original study's pipeline: In a later analysis, 77 million or so unique TCR beta chains were counted across the 500 to 850 repertoires, and roughly 10 million of these chains were shared by at least two donors. A nearest-neighbor algorithm error-corrected the raw reads and collapsed the reads into unique sequences, merging closely related sequences to remove PCR and sequencing errors. Alignment of CDR3 sequences to IMGT reference sequences was used to assign V, D and J gene segments. For a sequence to be retained, a match of at least six nucleotides was required to both a V gene segment and a J gene segment. A rearrangement counted as productive if the CDR3 had no stop codons and remained in frame with V and J, and every other rearrangement counted as non-productive. CDR3 was defined by IMGT convention, running from the second conserved V-encoded cysteine to the conserved J-encoded phenylalanine. The earlier analysis of more than 450 of the donors excluded sequences that lacked an unambiguous match to a single V gene segment. An earlier analysis of fewer than 750 of the donors called V segments functional above 56.7% productive rearrangements and segregating when the between-donor standard deviation exceeded 5%. A statistical classification framework was developed to diagnose cytomegalovirus status using the catalog of TCR beta chain sequences. V and J gene assignment, in a later analysis, came from comparing TCR nucleotide sequences with IMGT/GENE-DB human TR gene sequences. A later analysis assigned CDR3 sequences and most-parsimonious VDJ recombination scenarios with the TCRdist pipeline. In a later analysis, each TCR beta chain was defined by its CDR3 amino acid sequence together with its V-gene family, and reads without a unique V-gene family were excluded. In a later analysis, 500 to 650 highly shared, low-generation-probability nucleotide sequences were removed to address suspected cross-contamination and a sequencing artifact. In a later analysis, a clonal expansion index for each public chain was calculated from normalized within-repertoire ranks of inferred template counts. In a later analysis, generation probabilities were computed with a VDJ recombination model fitted to out-of-frame rearrangements, and the resulting probabilities were checked against IGoR. In a later analysis, hypergeometric tests were used to score TCR-TCR, TCR-HLA and TCR-CMV co-occurrence, with a repertoire-size bias correction applied to TCR pairs. A later analysis estimated false discovery rates by permuting HLA or CMV assignments 20 times. A later analysis grouped co-occurring TCRs with DBSCAN, adding TCRdist sequence similarity when clustering within HLA-allele-positive subsets. Repertoires with fewer than 30,000 or more than 120,000 public chains, plus five repertoires with anomalous nucleotide sharing, were excluded from co-occurrence clustering. Imported from immuneACCESS, the table was reduced by TCRdb to in-frame sequences with V and J called. These copies leave out some clones; in studies compared against another copy, an unresolved V gene accounts for under half, and the cause of the remainder is not known. V and J calls and clone size are given by that table; D and trimming were obtained from the DNA. The sample includes under 130,000 clones, with around 79% observed a single time. Clones ranked in the top ten supply roughly 4% of the sample.

Relative to germline, V is missing 3 bases and J is missing 1 base, with 13 bases of the junction outside any gene match. CDR1 MNHEY and CDR2 SMNVEV are derived from the germline V gene (reference sequence). From its cysteine to its phenylalanine, the CDR3 spans 18 amino acids. The CDR3 DNA has 54 bases and is translated from base 1. Specimen: PBMCs. The clonotype originates from a man aged 45-65 years in good health and CMV-seropositive. This receptor chain uses TRBV27 and TRBJ1-2, with 8 middle bases fitting TRBD1. Read as DNA, the sequence is TGTGCCAGCAGTTTTCAAAACCCCGGGACAGGCCTTAACTATGGCTACACCTTC. The resulting protein is CASSFQNPGTGLNYGYTF.